This T cell receptor beta chain was found in a study of blood T cell repertoires in COVID-19. Seattle-derived patients entered the study during active infection and were followed longitudinally. CDR3 length: 15 amino acids. Germline V lookup: CDR1 SGHDT, CDR2 YYEEEE. V lost 2 bases to trimming and J lost 1 base, with 12 bases between them. Original processing notes: Nucleated cell number was recorded as an estimate derived from reference gene primer amplification. Sequencing used immunoSEQ multiplex PCR; TCRdb keeps in-frame clones, though not all of them. The V and J calls and clone size come from that table; D and trimming were worked out from the DNA. The table has about 270,000 clones, roughly nine tenths seen once.

The source is a woman aged 30 to 39 with COVID-19, enrolled during active disease. Sequencing was done on a sample of peripheral blood. The chain combines TRBV5-6 with TRBJ1-2; D gene ambiguous. The CDR3 loop reads CASSFMGGYNYGYTF. The CDR3 DNA follows: TGTGCCAGCAGCTTTATGGGAGGGTATAACTATGGCTACACCTTC.